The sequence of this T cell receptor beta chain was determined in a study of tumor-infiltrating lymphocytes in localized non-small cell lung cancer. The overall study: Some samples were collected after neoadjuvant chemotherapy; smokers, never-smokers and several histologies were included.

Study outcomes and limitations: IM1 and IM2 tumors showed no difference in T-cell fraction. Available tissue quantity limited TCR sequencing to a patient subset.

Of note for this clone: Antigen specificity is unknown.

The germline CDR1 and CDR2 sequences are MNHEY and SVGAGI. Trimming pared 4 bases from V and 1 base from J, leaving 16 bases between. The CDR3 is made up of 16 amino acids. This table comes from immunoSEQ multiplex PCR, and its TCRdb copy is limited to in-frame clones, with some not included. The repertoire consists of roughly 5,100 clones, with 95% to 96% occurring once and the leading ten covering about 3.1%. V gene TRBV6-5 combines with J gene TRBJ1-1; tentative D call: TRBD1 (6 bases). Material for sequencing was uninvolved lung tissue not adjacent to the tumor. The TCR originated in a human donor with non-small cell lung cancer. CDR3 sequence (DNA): TGTGCCAGCAGTTCCTCCAGGGGCAGGTGGAACACTGAAGCTTTCTTT. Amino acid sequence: CASSSSRGRWNTEAFF.